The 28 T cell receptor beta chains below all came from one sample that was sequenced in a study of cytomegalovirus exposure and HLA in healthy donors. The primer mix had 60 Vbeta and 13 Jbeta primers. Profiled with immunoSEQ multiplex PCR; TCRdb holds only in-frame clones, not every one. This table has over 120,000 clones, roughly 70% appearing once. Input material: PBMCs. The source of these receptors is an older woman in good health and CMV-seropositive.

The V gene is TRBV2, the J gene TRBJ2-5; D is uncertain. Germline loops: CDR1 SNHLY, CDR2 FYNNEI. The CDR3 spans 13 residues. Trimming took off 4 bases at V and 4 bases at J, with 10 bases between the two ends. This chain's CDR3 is CASSGDTRETQYF. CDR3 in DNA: TGTGCCAGCAGTGGAGACACTCGAGAGACCCAGTACTTC.

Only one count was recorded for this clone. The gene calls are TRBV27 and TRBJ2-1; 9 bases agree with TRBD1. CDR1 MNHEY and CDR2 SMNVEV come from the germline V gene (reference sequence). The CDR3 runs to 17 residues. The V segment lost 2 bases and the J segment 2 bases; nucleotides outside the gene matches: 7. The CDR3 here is CASSLTRGQGAYNEQFF. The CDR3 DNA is TGTGCCAGCAGTTTAACCCGGGGACAGGGAGCCTACAATGAGCAGTTCTTC.

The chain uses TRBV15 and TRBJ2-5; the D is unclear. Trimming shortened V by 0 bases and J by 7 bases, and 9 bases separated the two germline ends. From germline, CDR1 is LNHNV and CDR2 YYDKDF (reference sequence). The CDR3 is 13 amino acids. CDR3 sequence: CATSRDYPRTQYF. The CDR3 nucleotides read TGTGCCACCAGCAGAGACTATCCGAGGACCCAGTACTTC.

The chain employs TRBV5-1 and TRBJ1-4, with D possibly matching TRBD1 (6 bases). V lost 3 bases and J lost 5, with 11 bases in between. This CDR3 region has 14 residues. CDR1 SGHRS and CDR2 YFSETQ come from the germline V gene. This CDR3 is CASSSGGGNEKLFF. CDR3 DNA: TGCGCCAGCAGCTCGGGGGGCGGAAATGAAAAACTGTTTTTT.

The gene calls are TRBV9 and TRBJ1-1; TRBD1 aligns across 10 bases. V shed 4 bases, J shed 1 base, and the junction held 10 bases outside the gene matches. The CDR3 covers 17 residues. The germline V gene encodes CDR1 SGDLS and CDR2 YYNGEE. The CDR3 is CASSTRDRGGTNTEAFF. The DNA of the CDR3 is TGTGCCAGCAGCACACGGGACAGGGGAGGGACGAACACTGAAGCTTTCTTT.

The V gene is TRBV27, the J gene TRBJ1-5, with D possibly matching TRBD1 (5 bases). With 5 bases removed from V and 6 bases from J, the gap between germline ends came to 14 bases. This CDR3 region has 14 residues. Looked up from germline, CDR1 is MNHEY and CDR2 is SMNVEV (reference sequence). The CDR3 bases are TGTGCCAGCAGTGTGATCAGGGCACCTCAGCCCCAGCATTTT. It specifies CASSVIRAPQPQHF.

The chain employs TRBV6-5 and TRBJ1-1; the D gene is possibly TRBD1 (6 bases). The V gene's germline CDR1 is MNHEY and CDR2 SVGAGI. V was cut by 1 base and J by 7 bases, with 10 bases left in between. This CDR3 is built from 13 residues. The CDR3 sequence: CASSYLGGLEAFF. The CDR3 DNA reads TGTGCCAGCAGTTACTTGGGGGGGCTTGAAGCTTTCTTT.

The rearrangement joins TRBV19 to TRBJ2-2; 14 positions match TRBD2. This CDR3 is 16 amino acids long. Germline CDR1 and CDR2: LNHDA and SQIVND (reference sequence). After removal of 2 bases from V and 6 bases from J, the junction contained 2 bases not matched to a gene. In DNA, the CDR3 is TGTGCCAGTAGTATACCGGGACTAGCGGGAGCCGGGGAGCTGTTTTTT. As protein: CASSIPGLAGAGELFF.

This CDR3 reads CAISAPSWTGHRSGYTF. The CDR3 DNA follows: TGTGCCATCAGTGCCCCATCTTGGACAGGGCATCGAAGTGGCTACACCTTC. This rearrangement joins TRBV10-3 to TRBJ1-2; the match to TRBD1 covers 8 bases. The CDR3 consists of 17 residues. V lost 4 bases to trimming and J lost 7 bases; unmatched junction nucleotides: 17. CDR1 is ENHRY and CDR2 is SYGVKD in the germline V gene.

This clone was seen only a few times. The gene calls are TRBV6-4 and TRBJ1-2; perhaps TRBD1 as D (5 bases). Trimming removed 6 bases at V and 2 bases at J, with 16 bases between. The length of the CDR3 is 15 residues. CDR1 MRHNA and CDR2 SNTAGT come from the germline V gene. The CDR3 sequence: CASSPFGGTNYGYTF. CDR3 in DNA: TGTGCCAGCAGCCCTTTTGGGGGGACCAACTATGGCTACACCTTC.

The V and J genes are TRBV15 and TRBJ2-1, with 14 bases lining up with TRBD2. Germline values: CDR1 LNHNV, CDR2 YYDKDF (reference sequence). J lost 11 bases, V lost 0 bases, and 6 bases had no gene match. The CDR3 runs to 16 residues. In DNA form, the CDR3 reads TGTGCCACCAGCAGAGATGGCGGACTAGCGGGAGGAAAGCAGTTCTTC. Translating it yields CATSRDGGLAGGKQFF.

CDR3 protein: CASSAGGREQYF. As DNA, the CDR3 is TGTGCCAGTAGTGCAGGGGGAAGAGAGCAGTACTTC. This chain connects TRBV19 to TRBJ2-7; TRBD1 agrees at 7 bases. Trimming cost V 5 bases and J 7 bases; bases outside gene matches: 5. The CDR3 is 12 amino acids. Germline CDR1 LNHDA, CDR2 SQIVND (reference sequence).

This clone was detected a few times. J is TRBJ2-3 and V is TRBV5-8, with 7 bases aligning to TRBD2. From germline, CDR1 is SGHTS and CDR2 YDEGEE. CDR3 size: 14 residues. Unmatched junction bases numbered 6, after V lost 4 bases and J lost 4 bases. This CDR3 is CASSRDYVADTQYF. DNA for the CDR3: TGTGCCAGCAGCAGGGACTACGTTGCAGATACGCAGTATTTT.

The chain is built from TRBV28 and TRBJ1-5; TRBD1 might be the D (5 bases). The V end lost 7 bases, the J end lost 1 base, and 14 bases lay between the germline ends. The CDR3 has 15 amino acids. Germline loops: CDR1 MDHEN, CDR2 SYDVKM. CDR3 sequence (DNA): TGTGCCAGCAAATTGGGGGGAGTAAGCAATCAGCCCCAGCATTTT. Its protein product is CASKLGGVSNQPQHF.

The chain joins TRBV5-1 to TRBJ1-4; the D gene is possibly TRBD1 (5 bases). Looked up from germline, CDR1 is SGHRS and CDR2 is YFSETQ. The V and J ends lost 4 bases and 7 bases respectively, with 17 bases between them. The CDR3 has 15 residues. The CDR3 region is CASSPGRGRSEKLFF. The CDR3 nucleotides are TGCGCCAGCAGCCCTGGGAGGGGTCGGAGTGAAAAACTGTTTTTT.

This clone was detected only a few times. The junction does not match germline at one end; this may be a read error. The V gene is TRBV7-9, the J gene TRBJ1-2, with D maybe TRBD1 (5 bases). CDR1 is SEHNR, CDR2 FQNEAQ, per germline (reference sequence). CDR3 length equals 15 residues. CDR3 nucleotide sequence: TGTGCCAGCAGCCTAGCTACCTGGCAGGGAGGAGGCTACACCTTC. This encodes CASSLATWQGGGYTF.

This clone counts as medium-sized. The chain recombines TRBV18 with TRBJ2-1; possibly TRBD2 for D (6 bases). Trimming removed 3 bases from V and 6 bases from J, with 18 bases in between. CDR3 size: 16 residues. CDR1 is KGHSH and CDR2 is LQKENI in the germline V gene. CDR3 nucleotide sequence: TGTGCCAGCTCACCGCCCTCTGCGGGGCAGGGCAATGAGCAGTTCTTC. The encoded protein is CASSPPSAGQGNEQFF.

In DNA, the CDR3 is TGTGCCAGCAGTTACGGAAGGGAGGGCACCGGGGAGCTGTTTTTT. It codes for CASSYGREGTGELFF. The rearrangement uses TRBV6-6 and TRBJ2-2, with 7 positions matching TRBD2. Per germline, CDR1 MNHNY and CDR2 SVGAGI (reference sequence). This CDR3 has 15 residues. The trim removed 2 bases at V and 4 bases at J, leaving 4 bases unmatched.

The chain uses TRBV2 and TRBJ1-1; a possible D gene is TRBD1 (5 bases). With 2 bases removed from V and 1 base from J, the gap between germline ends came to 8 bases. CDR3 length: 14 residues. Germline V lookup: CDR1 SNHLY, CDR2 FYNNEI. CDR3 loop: CASSERGSNTEAFF. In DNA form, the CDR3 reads TGTGCCAGCAGTGAAAGGGGATCGAACACTGAAGCTTTCTTT.

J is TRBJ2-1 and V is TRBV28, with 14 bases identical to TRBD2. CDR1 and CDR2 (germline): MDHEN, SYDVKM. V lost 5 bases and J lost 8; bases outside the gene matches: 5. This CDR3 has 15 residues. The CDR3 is CASSPPGLAGDEQFF. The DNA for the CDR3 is TGTGCCAGCAGTCCACCGGGACTAGCGGGAGATGAGCAGTTCTTC.

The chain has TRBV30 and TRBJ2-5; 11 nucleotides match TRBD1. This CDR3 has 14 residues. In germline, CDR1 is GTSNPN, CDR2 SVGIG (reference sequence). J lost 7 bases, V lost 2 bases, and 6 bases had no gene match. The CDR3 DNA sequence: TGTGCCTGGAGTCAAAAGGGACAGGGGGTGACCCAGTACTTC. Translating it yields CAWSQKGQGVTQYF.

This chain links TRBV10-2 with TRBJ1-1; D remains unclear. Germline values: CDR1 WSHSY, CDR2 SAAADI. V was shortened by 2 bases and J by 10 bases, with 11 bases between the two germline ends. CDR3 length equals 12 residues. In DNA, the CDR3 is TGCGCCAGCAGTGAGATGAGTTCCGCAGCTTTCTTT. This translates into CASSEMSSAAFF.

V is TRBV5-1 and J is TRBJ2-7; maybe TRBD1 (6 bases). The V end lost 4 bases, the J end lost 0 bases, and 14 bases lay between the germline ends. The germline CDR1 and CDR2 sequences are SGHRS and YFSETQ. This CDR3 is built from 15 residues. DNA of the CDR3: TGCGCCAGCAGCCCCAGACAGGCTAGCTCCTACGAGCAGTACTTC. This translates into CASSPRQASSYEQYF.

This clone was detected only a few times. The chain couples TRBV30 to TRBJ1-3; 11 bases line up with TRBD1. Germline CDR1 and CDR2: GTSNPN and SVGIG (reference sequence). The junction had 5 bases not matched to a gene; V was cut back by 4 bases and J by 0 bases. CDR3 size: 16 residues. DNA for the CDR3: TGTGCCTGGACCTCGGGGACAGGGGGCTCTGGAAACACCATATATTTT. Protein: CAWTSGTGGSGNTIYF.

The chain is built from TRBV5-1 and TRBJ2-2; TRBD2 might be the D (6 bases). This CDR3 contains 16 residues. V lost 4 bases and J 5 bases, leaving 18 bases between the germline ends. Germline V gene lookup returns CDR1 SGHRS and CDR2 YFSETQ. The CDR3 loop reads CASSPSAGPGTGELFF. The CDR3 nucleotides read TGCGCCAGCAGCCCTTCTGCGGGGCCAGGGACCGGGGAGCTGTTTTTT.

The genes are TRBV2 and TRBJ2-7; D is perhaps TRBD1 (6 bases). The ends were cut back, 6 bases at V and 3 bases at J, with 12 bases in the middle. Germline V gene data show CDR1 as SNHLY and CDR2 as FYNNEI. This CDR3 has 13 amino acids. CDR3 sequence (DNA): TGTGCCAGCAGGGGACATCTTGGCTACGAGCAGTACTTC. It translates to CASRGHLGYEQYF.

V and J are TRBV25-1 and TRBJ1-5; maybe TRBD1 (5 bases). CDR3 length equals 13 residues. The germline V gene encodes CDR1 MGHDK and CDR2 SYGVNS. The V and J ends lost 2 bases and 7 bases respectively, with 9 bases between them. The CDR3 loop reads CASSEKGQQPQHF. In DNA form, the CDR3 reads TGTGCCAGCAGTGAAAAGGGGCAACAGCCCCAGCATTTT.

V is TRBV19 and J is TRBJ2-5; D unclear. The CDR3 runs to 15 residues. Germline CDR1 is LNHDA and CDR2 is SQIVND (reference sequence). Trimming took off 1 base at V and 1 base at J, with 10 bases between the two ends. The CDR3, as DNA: TGTGCCAGTAGTATAGGAGGTCACCTCCAAGAGACCCAGTACTTC. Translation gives CASSIGGHLQETQYF.